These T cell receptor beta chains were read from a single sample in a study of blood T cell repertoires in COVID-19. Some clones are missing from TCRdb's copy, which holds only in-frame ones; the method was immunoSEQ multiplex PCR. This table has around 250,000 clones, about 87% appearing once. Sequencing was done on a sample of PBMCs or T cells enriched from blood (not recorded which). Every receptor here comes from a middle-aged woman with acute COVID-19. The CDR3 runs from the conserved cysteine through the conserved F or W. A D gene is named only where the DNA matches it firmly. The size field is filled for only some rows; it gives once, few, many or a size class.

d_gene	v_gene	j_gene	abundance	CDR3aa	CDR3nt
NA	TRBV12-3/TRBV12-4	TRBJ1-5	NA	CASSLYSNQPQHF	TGTGCCAGCAGTTTATACAGTAATCAGCCCCAGCATTTT
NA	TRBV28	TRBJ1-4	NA	CASISGGPPEWEKLFF	TGTGCCAGCATCTCGGGGGGTCCCCCCGAATGGGAAAAACTGTTTTTT
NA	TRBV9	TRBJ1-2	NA	CASSVSWDYYGYTF	TGTGCCAGCAGCGTATCATGGGACTACTATGGCTACACCTTC
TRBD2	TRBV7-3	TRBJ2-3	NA	CASSSRLAGDTQYF	TGTGCCAGCAGCTCTCGACTAGCAGGCGATACGCAGTATTTT
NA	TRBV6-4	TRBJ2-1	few	CASSDGVGGNGQFF	TGTGCCAGCAGTGACGGGGTTGGGGGGAACGGCCAGTTCTTC
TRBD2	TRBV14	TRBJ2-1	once	CASSLVAGGYNEQFF	TGTGCCAGCAGCCTCGTAGCGGGAGGCTACAATGAGCAGTTCTTC
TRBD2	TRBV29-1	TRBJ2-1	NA	CSGTSPLSNEQFF	TGCAGCGGGACTAGCCCGCTCTCCAATGAGCAGTTCTTC
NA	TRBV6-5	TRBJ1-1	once	CASRSRVNTEAFF	TGTGCCAGCAGAAGCAGGGTTAACACTGAAGCTTTCTTT
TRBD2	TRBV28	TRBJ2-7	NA	CASRDSGSSYKQYF	TGTGCCAGCAGGGATAGCGGGAGCTCCTACAAGCAGTACTTC
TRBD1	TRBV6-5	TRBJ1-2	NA	CASGDRVKDYGYTF	TGTGCCAGCGGGGACAGGGTAAAGGACTATGGCTACACCTTC
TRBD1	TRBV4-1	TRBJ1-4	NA	CASSLGTGTEKLFF	TGCGCCAGCAGCCTTGGGACAGGGACTGAAAAACTGTTTTTT
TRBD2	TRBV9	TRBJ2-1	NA	CASSGGPAGGPLKQFF	TGTGCCAGCAGCGGAGGCCCAGCGGGAGGGCCGTTGAAGCAGTTCTTC
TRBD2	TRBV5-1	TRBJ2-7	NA	CASSLSPSGEYEQYF	TGCGCCAGCAGCTTGTCCCCTAGCGGGGAGTACGAGCAGTACTTC
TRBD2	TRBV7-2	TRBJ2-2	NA	CASSLRISGAGELFF	TGTGCCAGCAGCTTACGTATTAGCGGGGCCGGGGAGCTGTTTTTT
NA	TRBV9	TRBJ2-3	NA	CASSALGGGSSVDTQYF	TGTGCCAGCAGCGCCCTAGGGGGGGGGTCTAGCGTTGATACGCAGTATTTT
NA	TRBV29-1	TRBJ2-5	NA	CSVGTVQETQYF	TGCAGCGTTGGAACAGTCCAAGAGACCCAGTACTTC
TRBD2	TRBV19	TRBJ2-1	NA	CASTSGTSYNEQFF	TGTGCCAGTACTAGCGGGACCTCCTACAATGAGCAGTTCTTC
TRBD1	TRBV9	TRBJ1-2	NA	CASSETGATNYGYTF	TGTGCCAGCAGCGAGACAGGGGCCACTAACTATGGCTACACCTTC
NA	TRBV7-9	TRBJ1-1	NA	CASSFTGNTEAFF	TGTGCCAGCAGCTTCACGGGGAACACTGAAGCTTTCTTT
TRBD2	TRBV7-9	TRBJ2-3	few	CASSQGTSGGTDTQYF	TGTGCCAGCAGCCAAGGGACTAGCGGGGGCACAGATACGCAGTATTTT
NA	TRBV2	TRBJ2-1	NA	CASSDLRTETYNEQFF	TGTGCCAGCAGTGATCTCAGGACAGAGACCTACAATGAGCAGTTCTTC
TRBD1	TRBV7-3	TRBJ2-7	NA	CASSLLGDSYEQYF	TGTGCCAGCAGCTTGCTGGGGGACAGCTACGAGCAGTACTTC
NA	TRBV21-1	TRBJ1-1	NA	CASSNEGGGDRGNTEAFF	TGTGCCAGCAGCAACGAGGGTGGGGGTGACAGGGGTAACACTGAAGCTTTCTTT
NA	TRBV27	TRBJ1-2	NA	CASSFRDSADGGYTF	TGTGCCAGCAGTTTTCGGGATTCCGCTGATGGGGGCTACACCTTC
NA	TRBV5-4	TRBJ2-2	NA	CASSLVYPANTGELFF	TGTGCCAGCAGCTTGGTATACCCAGCGAACACCGGGGAGCTGTTTTTT
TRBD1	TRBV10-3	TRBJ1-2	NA	CAIPKTGTYYGYTF	TGTGCCATTCCGAAGACAGGGACCTACTATGGCTACACCTTC
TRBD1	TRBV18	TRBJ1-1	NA	CASSPTGQGGAFF	TGTGCCAGCTCACCAACAGGACAGGGAGGTGCTTTCTTT
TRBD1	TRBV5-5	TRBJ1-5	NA	CASSGGTGSYSNQPQHF	TGTGCCAGCAGCGGTGGGACAGGGAGTTATAGCAATCAGCCCCAGCATTTT
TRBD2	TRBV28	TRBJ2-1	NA	CASSIPGLPSNEQFF	TGTGCCAGCAGTATCCCGGGACTACCCTCCAATGAGCAGTTCTTC
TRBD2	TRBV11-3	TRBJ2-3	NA	CASSAGLAGSTDTQYF	TGTGCCAGCAGCGCAGGACTAGCGGGAAGCACAGATACGCAGTATTTT
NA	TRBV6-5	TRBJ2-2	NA	CASTGGIDTGELFF	TGTGCCAGCACCGGAGGTATAGACACCGGGGAGCTGTTTTTT
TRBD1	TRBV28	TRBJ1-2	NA	CASSWGDRNYGYTF	TGTGCCAGCAGCTGGGGGGACAGAAACTATGGCTACACCTTC
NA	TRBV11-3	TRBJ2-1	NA	CASSEEGASYNEQFF	TGTGCCAGCAGCGAAGAGGGCGCCTCCTACAATGAGCAGTTCTTC
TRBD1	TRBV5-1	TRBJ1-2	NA	CASSLAPGGQGEGYGYTF	TGCGCCAGCAGCTTGGCCCCAGGGGGGCAGGGGGAAGGCTATGGCTACACCTTC
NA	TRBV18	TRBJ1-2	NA	CASSPQEKNGYTF	TGTGCCAGCTCACCTCAGGAAAAAAATGGCTACACCTTC
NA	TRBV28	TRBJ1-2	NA	CASSPQGPYGYTF	TGTGCCAGCAGTCCTCAGGGTCCCTATGGCTACACCTTC
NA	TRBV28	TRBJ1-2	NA	CASRTQGPTKGYTF	TGTGCCAGCAGGACACAGGGCCCTACTAAGGGCTACACCTTC
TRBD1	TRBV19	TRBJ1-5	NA	CASSQIQGGGQPQHF	TGTGCCAGTAGTCAAATACAGGGGGGCGGTCAGCCCCAGCATTTT
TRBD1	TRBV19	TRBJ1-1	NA	CASRPFGTGMNTEAFF	TGTGCCAGTAGGCCCTTCGGGACAGGGATGAACACTGAAGCTTTCTTT
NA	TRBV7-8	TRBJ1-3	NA	CASSLDRGAGNTIYF	TGTGCCAGCAGCTTAGATCGTGGGGCCGGAAACACCATATATTTT
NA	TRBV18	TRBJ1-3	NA	CASSPDSLSGNTIYF	TGTGCCAGCTCACCGGACAGCCTATCTGGAAACACCATATATTTT
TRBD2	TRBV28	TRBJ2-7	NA	CASSSERLAGPIEQYF	TGTGCCAGCAGTAGCGAACGACTAGCGGGACCGATCGAGCAGTACTTC
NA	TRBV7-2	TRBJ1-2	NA	CASSLGEGRSGGYTF	TGTGCCAGCAGCTTAGGGGAGGGAAGGTCTGGAGGCTACACCTTC
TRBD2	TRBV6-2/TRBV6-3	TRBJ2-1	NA	CASSPHSGRGDEQFF	TGTGCCAGCAGTCCACACAGCGGGAGGGGGGATGAGCAGTTCTTC
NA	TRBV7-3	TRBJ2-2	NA	CASSLRQDTNTGELFF	TGTGCCAGCAGCTTAAGACAGGACACGAACACCGGGGAGCTGTTTTTT